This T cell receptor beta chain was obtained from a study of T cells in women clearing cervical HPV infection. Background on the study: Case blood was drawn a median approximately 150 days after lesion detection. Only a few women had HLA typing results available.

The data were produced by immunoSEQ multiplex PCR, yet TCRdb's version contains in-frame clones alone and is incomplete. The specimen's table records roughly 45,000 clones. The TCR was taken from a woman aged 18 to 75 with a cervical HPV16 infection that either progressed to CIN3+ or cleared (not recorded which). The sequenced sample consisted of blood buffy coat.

The sequenced part of the CDR3 DNA is TGTGCCAGCAGCTTGGCGGGGACAGCCTATGGC. Its translation is CASSLAGTAYG. The entire CDR3 sequence reads CASSLAGTAYGYTF. This chain connects TRBV5-6 to TRBJ1-2, with 7 bases matching TRBD1. The CDR3 end lies 3 residues beyond the end of the read and is filled in from the germline J gene. Germline assignment: CDR1 SGHDT and CDR2 YYEEEE. The CDR3 sequence is 14 residues long. V lost 0 bases, J lost 4 bases, and 3 bases stayed unmatched.